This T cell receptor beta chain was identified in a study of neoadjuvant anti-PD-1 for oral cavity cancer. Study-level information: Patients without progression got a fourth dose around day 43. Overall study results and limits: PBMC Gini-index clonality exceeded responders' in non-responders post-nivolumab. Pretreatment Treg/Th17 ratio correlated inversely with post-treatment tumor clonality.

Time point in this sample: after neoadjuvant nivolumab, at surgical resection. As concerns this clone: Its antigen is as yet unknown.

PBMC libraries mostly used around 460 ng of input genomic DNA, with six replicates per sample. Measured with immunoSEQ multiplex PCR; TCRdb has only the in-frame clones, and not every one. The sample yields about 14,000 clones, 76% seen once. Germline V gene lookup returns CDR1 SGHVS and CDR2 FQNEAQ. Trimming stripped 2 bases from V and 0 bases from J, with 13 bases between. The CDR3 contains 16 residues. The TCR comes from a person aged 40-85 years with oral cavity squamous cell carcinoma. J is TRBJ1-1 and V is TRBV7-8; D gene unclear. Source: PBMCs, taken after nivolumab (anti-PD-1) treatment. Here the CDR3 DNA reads TGTGCCAGCAGCTTAACAGAGACAACCTTGAACACTGAAGCTTTCTTT. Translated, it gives CASSLTETTLNTEAFF.